This T cell receptor (beta chain) is drawn from a study of blood T cell repertoires in COVID-19. Study details: The United States, Italy and Spain provided the acute and convalescent COVID-19 samples. T cells, B-cell-depleted T cells, or PBMCs supplied cDNA or gDNA.

Authors' methods: Using reference gene primer amplification, nucleated cell counts were estimated. The table came from immunoSEQ multiplex PCR; TCRdb's copy has only in-frame clones and leaves some out. V and J calls plus clone size are reproduced from that table; the DNA served to infer D and trimming. The data show about 99,000 clones, around 84% seen once. CDR1 is SGHDT, CDR2 YYEEEE, per germline. CDR3 length equals 13 residues. Trimming took 1 base from V and 4 from J, leaving 8 bases between them. The sequenced sample consisted of peripheral blood. The clonotype was recovered from a woman in her sixties or seventies in a cohort sampled during active or convalescent COVID-19. V usage is TRBV5-6 and J usage is TRBJ1-1; D call uncertain. CDR3 region: CASSLTKTTEAFF. The CDR3 DNA is TGTGCCAGCAGCTTGACAAAAACCACTGAAGCTTTCTTT.